These 29 T cell receptor beta chains were sequenced from one sample in a study of cytomegalovirus exposure and HLA in healthy donors (dated by TCRdb to the late 2010s). The library was built by means of the immunoSEQ multiplex PCR assay. This immuneACCESS table, as held by TCRdb, lists in-frame sequences with V and J called but not all clones. Of the missing ones, under half trace to an unresolved V gene in checked studies; the others have no known cause. This sample comprises approximately 120,000 clones, 90% to 95% of them detected only once. The ten largest clones capture under 1.5% of the sample. Sequencing was performed on PBMCs. The origin of the receptors is a woman between 18 and 29 years old in good health and CMV-seronegative.

This rearrangement joins TRBV5-1 to TRBJ1-1; 7 nucleotides match TRBD1. The CDR3 totals 14 residues. The V and J ends lost 8 bases and 4 bases, in that order; junction bases with no gene match: 11. In germline, CDR1 is SGHRS, CDR2 YFSETQ. CDR3 sequence: CASLASTGVTEAFF. For the CDR3, the DNA is TGCGCCAGTTTGGCATCAACAGGGGTCACTGAAGCTTTCTTT.

This chain connects TRBV6-1 to TRBJ2-7; 8 nucleotides match TRBD2. V was clipped by 7 bases and J by 5 bases; unmatched bases: 13. The CDR3 covers 15 residues. Germline V gene lookup returns CDR1 MNHNS and CDR2 SASEGT. The DNA for the CDR3 is TGTGCCAGCACCCCACTGGGGACTAGACGGGACGAGCAGTACTTC. It yields the protein CASTPLGTRRDEQYF.

The chain carries TRBV7-9 and TRBJ1-5; possibly TRBD1 for D (5 bases). Germline CDR1 and CDR2: SEHNR and FQNEAQ (reference sequence). V was clipped by 2 bases and J by 2 bases, with 7 bases between them. The CDR3 extends over 14 amino acids. CDR3 sequence: CASSLPGGNQPQHF. The CDR3 DNA reads as TGTGCCAGCAGCTTACCGGGGGGCAATCAGCCCCAGCATTTT. Full variable domain (missing parts from reference TRBV7-9 and TRBJ1-5): DTGVSQNPRHKITKRGQNVTFRCDPISEHNRLYWYRQTLGQGPEFLTYFQNEAQLEKSRLLSDRFSAERPKGSFSTLEIQRTEQGDSAMYLCASSLPGGNQPQHFGDGTRLSIL.

The V and J genes are TRBV7-2 and TRBJ1-2; D possibly corresponds to TRBD1 (6 bases). This CDR3 contains 17 residues. Germline-derived CDR1 and CDR2 are SGHTA and FQGNSA. V was clipped by 4 bases and J by 8 bases, with 26 bases between them. The CDR3 sequence: CASSYPGTPIWGRGYTF. Here the CDR3 DNA reads TGTGCCAGCAGCTACCCCGGGACACCCATTTGGGGACGCGGCTACACCTTC. Full variable domain (remainder filled in from reference TRBV7-2 and TRBJ1-2): GAGVSQSPSNKVTEKGKDVELRCDPISGHTALYWYRQSLGQGLEFLIYFQGNSAPDKSGLPSDRFSAERTGGSVSTLTIQRTQQEDSAVYLCASSYPGTPIWGRGYTFGSGTRLTVV.

This clone was observed at least ten times. This chain connects TRBV6-1 to TRBJ1-2; weak D call: TRBD1 (6 bases). V lost 6 bases and J lost 7, with 9 bases in between. Looked up from germline, CDR1 is MNHNS and CDR2 is SASEGT. The CDR3 runs 11 residues. Here the CDR3 DNA reads TGTGCCAGCAGCTGGACAGCTGGCTACACCTTC. Translating gives CASSWTAGYTF.

The chain is built from TRBV18 and TRBJ1-1, with D possibly being TRBD1 (6 bases). CDR1 and CDR2 from the germline V gene are KGHSH and LQKENI. Trimming pared 4 bases from V and 4 bases from J, leaving 13 bases between. The CDR3 extends over 14 amino acids. CDR3 sequence (DNA): TGTGCCAGCTCACTTCATGAAGGGGGCACTGAAGCTTTCTTT. It codes for CASSLHEGGTEAFF.

The chain joins TRBV5-5 to TRBJ1-6; D is possibly TRBD1 (6 bases). Germline V lookup: CDR1 SGHKS, CDR2 YYEKEE (reference sequence). The CDR3 has 14 residues. V lost 6 bases and J 7 bases, leaving 14 bases between the germline ends. The CDR3 coding sequence is TGTGCCAGCACCCGACAGGCGAAGAATTCACCCCTCCACTTT. Residues: CASTRQAKNSPLHF.

The chain carries TRBV11-2 and TRBJ1-1, with D perhaps TRBD1 (5 bases). This CDR3 comprises 16 residues. Between the trimmed V and J ends, which lost 1 base and 2 bases, there was a span of 14 bases. Germline CDR1 SGHAT, CDR2 FQNNGV. The CDR3 protein is CASSLGHPRTNTEAFF. CDR3 DNA: TGTGCCAGCAGCTTAGGGCACCCGAGGACAAACACTGAAGCTTTCTTT.

This chain uses TRBV5-3 with TRBJ2-2, with 7 bases matching TRBD2. TRBV5-3 qualifies as an ORF whose function is uncertain. The length of the CDR3 is 15 residues. V was clipped by 1 base and J by 9 bases; unmatched bases: 9. The CDR3 protein is CARSLSGGSKRELFF. The CDR3 DNA sequence: TGTGCCAGAAGCTTGTCGGGCGGGAGCAAGCGGGAGCTGTTTTTT.

This clone showed up just a few times. V is TRBV12-5 and J is TRBJ1-2, with D hard to call. The CDR3 loop spans 12 amino acids. Germline V gene sequence: CDR1 LGHNT, CDR2 FRNRAP. Trimming took 2 bases from V and 6 from J, leaving 7 bases between them. The CDR3 here is CASGLLQNGYTF. The CDR3 DNA reads TGTGCTAGTGGTTTGCTGCAGAATGGCTACACCTTC. The entire variable domain, with the rest obtained from reference TRBV12-5 and TRBJ1-2, is as follows: DARVTQTPRHKVTEMGQEVTMRCQPILGHNTVFWYRQTMMQGLELLAYFRNRAPLDDSGMPKDRFSAEMPDATLATLKIQPSEPRDSAVYFCASGLLQNGYTFGSGTRLTVV.

This chain joins TRBV9 and TRBJ1-4; 9 nucleotides agree with TRBD1. V trimming: 3 bases; J trimming: 10 bases; junction bases outside the gene matches: 4. There are 13 residues in the CDR3. Germline loops: CDR1 SGDLS, CDR2 YYNGEE. The CDR3 nucleotides read TGTGCCAGCAGCGCGGAGGACAGGGGAAAACTGTTTTTT. This gives the protein CASSAEDRGKLFF. Combining the CDR3 with reference TRBV9 and TRBJ1-4 gives the whole variable domain DSGVTQTPKHLITATGQRVTLRCSPRSGDLSVYWYQQSLDQGLQFLIQYYNGEERAKGNILERFSAQQFPDLHSELNLSSLELGDSALYFCASSAEDRGKLFFGSGTQLSVL.

The genes are TRBV10-3 and TRBJ2-7; D is unclear. The germline V gene has CDR1 ENHRY and CDR2 SYGVKD. Deletions cut 6 bases from V and 0 bases from J, with 12 bases between. The CDR3 length is 14 residues. The CDR3 DNA is TGTGCCATCAGCGCGGCCTTTAGCTCCTACGAGCAGTACTTC. Amino acid sequence: CAISAAFSSYEQYF.

The rearrangement joins TRBV5-1 to TRBJ1-3, with D uncertain. The CDR3 is 16 residues long. The germline V and J ends were trimmed by 0 bases and 0 bases, with 10 bases remaining between them. The germline V gene encodes CDR1 SGHRS and CDR2 YFSETQ. The CDR3 DNA is TGCGCCAGCAGCTTGGGACAAAGTTCCTCTGGAAACACCATATATTTT. Residues: CASSLGQSSSGNTIYF.

The chain couples TRBV29-1 to TRBJ2-3; possibly TRBD2 for D (6 bases). Germline V lookup: CDR1 SQVTM, CDR2 ANQGSEA. The CDR3 length is 13 residues. The V and J ends lost 4 bases and 7 bases respectively, with 15 bases between them. CDR3: CSVGGRGLHTQYF. CDR3 bases: TGCAGCGTTGGTGGTAGGGGACTGCATACGCAGTATTTT.

V and J are TRBV7-9 and TRBJ2-2; no definite D call. The V end was cut by 5 bases, the J end by 11 bases, with 12 bases between. Germline V gene lookup returns CDR1 SEHNR and CDR2 FQNEAQ (reference sequence). The CDR3 spans 12 residues. CDR3 nucleotide sequence: TGTGCCAGCAGCAATAGAGAACGAGAGCTGTTTTTT. Residues: CASSNRERELFF.

This clone occurred once. The CDR3 nucleotides are TGTGCCAGCAGCCAAGGGGGGACAGTTAGGTCAGATACGCAGTATTTT. Encoded protein: CASSQGGTVRSDTQYF. V and J are TRBV4-2 and TRBJ2-3; 7 bases are a match to TRBD1. The V segment lost 1 base and the J segment 4 bases; nucleotides outside the gene matches: 8. The CDR3 is made up of 16 amino acids. CDR1 is LGHNA, CDR2 YNFKEQ, per germline.

This sequence joins TRBV28 and TRBJ2-5, with 15 bases lining up with TRBD2. The CDR3 loop spans 16 amino acids. The germline CDR1 and CDR2 sequences are MDHEN and SYDVKM. V lost 8 bases to trimming and J lost 1 base; unmatched junction nucleotides: 5. CDR3 in DNA: TGTGCCAGCGGACTAGCGGGAGGGCCGGTCCAAGAGACCCAGTACTTC. Protein product: CASGLAGGPVQETQYF.

V gene TRBV10-2 combines with J gene TRBJ1-1; D might be TRBD1 (6 bases). Germline assignment: CDR1 WSHSY and CDR2 SAAADI. Between the trimmed V and J ends, which lost 4 bases and 1 base, there was a span of 7 bases. The length of the CDR3 is 13 residues. The CDR3 is CASSVGGNTEAFF. CDR3 coding DNA: TGCGCCAGCAGTGTAGGGGGGAACACTGAAGCTTTCTTT.

The chain has TRBV7-8 and TRBJ2-7, with 9 nucleotides matching TRBD1. V was clipped by 6 bases and J by 3 bases; unmatched bases: 9. Germline V lookup: CDR1 SGHVS, CDR2 FQNEAQ. This CDR3 is 15 amino acids long. This CDR3 reads CASSSGQGLFYEQYF. DNA of the CDR3: TGTGCCAGCAGTTCAGGACAGGGGCTTTTCTACGAGCAGTACTTC.

The chain has TRBV5-4 and TRBJ1-2; 7 bases line up with TRBD1. V dropped 4 bases and J dropped 2; count of bases not matched to a gene: 5. Germline CDR1 and CDR2: SGHNT and YYREEE (reference sequence). The CDR3 runs to 14 residues. DNA for the CDR3: TGTGCCAGCAGCCCGAGGGGGCAAAACTATGGCTACACCTTC. Residues: CASSPRGQNYGYTF.

The J gene is TRBJ2-5, the V gene TRBV5-4; 12 bases align to TRBD2. The length of the CDR3 is 19 residues. From germline, CDR1 is SGHNT and CDR2 YYREEE (reference sequence). J gave up 0 bases and V 5 bases, and 14 bases lay outside the gene matches. CDR3 DNA: TGTGCCAGCAGTCCGAGCGGACTAGCGGGAAACCGACACCAAGAGACCCAGTACTTC. Translated, it gives CASSPSGLAGNRHQETQYF.

CDR3: CASSSAWAPDTQYF. Written as DNA, the CDR3 is TGTGCCAGCAGTTCCGCCTGGGCCCCAGATACGCAGTATTTT. The J gene is TRBJ2-3, the V gene TRBV27; D gene ambiguous. Germline assignment: CDR1 MNHEY and CDR2 SMNVEV (reference sequence). The length of the CDR3 is 14 residues. Trimming pared 4 bases from V and 4 bases from J, leaving 12 bases between.

This sequence joins TRBV28 and TRBJ2-1, with TRBD2 identical over 14 bases. V lost 4 bases to trimming and J lost 9 bases; unmatched junction nucleotides: 14. Per germline, CDR1 MDHEN and CDR2 SYDVKM. This CDR3 has 18 residues. The CDR3, as DNA: TGTGCCAGCAGTTCCGATAACCCGACTAGCGGGAGGGTAGTTGAGCAGTTCTTC. It encodes CASSSDNPTSGRVVEQFF.

The chain's CDR3 is CASSLADIVGAATF. CDR3 in DNA: TGTGCCAGCAGCTTAGCGGATATTGTAGGGGCGGCCACCTTC. The gene calls are TRBV11-2 and TRBJ1-2, with D tentatively TRBD1 (5 bases). CDR3 length equals 14 residues. V was cut by 1 base and J by 13 bases, with 19 bases left in between. Germline-derived CDR1 and CDR2 are SGHAT and FQNNGV.

For the CDR3, the DNA is TGTGCCAGCAGTTACGTACCGGGAGATATCTACGAGCAGTACTTC. This gives the protein CASSYVPGDIYEQYF. The chain joins TRBV6-5 to TRBJ2-7, with a possible D match to TRBD2 (6 bases). The ends were cut back, 2 bases at V and 3 bases at J, with 14 bases in the middle. The germline V gene has CDR1 MNHEY and CDR2 SVGAGI. The CDR3 extends over 15 amino acids.

The chain combines TRBV7-3 with TRBJ2-5; D is ambiguous. V was cut by 4 bases and J by 0 bases, with 9 bases left in between. In germline, CDR1 is SGHTA, CDR2 FQGTGA. CDR3 length: 14 residues. Here the CDR3 DNA reads TGTGCCAGCAGCTCAACTCCTAACCAAGAGACCCAGTACTTC. Translated, it gives CASSSTPNQETQYF.

This chain joins TRBV6-5 and TRBJ1-1; TRBD1 agrees at 9 bases. Unmatched junction bases numbered 6, after V lost 4 bases and J lost 3 bases. Germline lookup yields CDR1 MNHEY and CDR2 SVGAGI. The CDR3 consists of 15 residues. DNA of the CDR3: TGTGCCAGCAGTTCACAGGGGGCTGGGGACACTGAAGCTTTCTTT. It encodes CASSSQGAGDTEAFF.

This clone occurred once. The V call is TRBV27, the J call TRBJ2-1, with 9 bases identical to TRBD2. The CDR3 has 16 amino acids. J was trimmed by 3 bases and V by 3 bases; bases with no gene match: 6. Per germline, CDR1 MNHEY and CDR2 SMNVEV (reference sequence). The CDR3 nucleotides are TGTGCCAGCAGTTTTTGGGCTAGCGGGAACTACAATGAGCAGTTCTTC. Its protein product is CASSFWASGNYNEQFF.

This clone was picked up a small number of times. This sequence joins TRBV7-2 and TRBJ2-7, with D possibly TRBD1 on 5 matching bases. The germline V gene encodes CDR1 SGHTA and CDR2 FQGNSA. CDR3 size: 14 residues. V dropped 3 bases and J dropped 0 bases, with 9 bases sitting between them. CDR3 region: CASSLGRYSYEQYF. The CDR3 DNA sequence: TGTGCCAGCAGCTTGGGGCGGTACTCCTACGAGCAGTACTTC.